This TCR beta chain was documented in a study of T cells in Graves' hyperthyroidism and ophthalmopathy. The CDR3 regions of TCR beta were amplified from RNA transcripts. Primed by the HTBI set, a first-round RT-PCR was run on the TCR CDR3. TCRdb re-called the multiplex PCR reads through MiXCR, storing one row per CDR3 protein. Here the sample spans hundreds of thousands of distinct CDR3 sequences, 35% to 45% being singletons. General study findings and limits: Peripheral blood also featured most of the thyroid clonotypes expanded above 0.001.

Trimming removed 6 bases at V and 2 bases at J, with 14 bases between. The CDR3 loop spans 14 amino acids. Germline-derived CDR1 and CDR2 are SEHNR and FQNEAQ (reference sequence). The definition of stable Graves' hyperthyroidism was no ophthalmopathy progression within 18 months. Diagnosing involved the use of clinical symptoms, serum thyroxine and TRAb, thyroid ultrasound and orbital computed tomography. With respect to this clonotype: Its antigen is unidentified.

The sequenced sample consisted of blood. The J gene is TRBJ2-7, the V gene TRBV7-9, with D perhaps TRBD2 (5 bases). The sequence came from a man between 18 and 35 years old with Graves' hyperthyroidism. In DNA form, the CDR3 reads TGTGCCAGCAGTGACTCAGCGGCCCCCTACGAGCAGTACTTC. Translating gives CASSDSAAPYEQYF. Full variable domain (rest looked up from reference TRBV7-9 and TRBJ2-7): DTGVSQNPRHKITKRGQNVTFRCDPISEHNRLYWYRQTLGQGPEFLTYFQNEAQLEKSRLLSDRFSAERPKGSFSTLEIQRTEQGDSAMYLCASSDSAAPYEQYFGPGTRLTVT.